These 26 T cell receptor beta chains originate from one sample sequenced in a study of regulatory T cells in long-lasting Graves disease listed by TCRdb under 2021. Library construction relied on multiplex PCR. The reads were generated on an Illumina HiSeq 4000. CDR3 regions were amplified by Arm-PCR with iRepertoire HTBI primers to construct TCR beta libraries. TCRdb handled the public reads itself, with Q25 trimming in fastp and clone calling in MiXCR, and kept productive beta chains. Every distinct CDR3 protein forms one entry, paired with its most common genes and DNA. This sample lists roughly 700,000 distinct CDR3 sequences; around 30% were detected once. The ten largest clones take up about two fifths of the sample. The sample's time point label, decoded: persistent/refractory GD, antithyroid drugs over 5 years with positive TRAb. For both TCR sequencing and RNA sequencing, RNA was extracted from PBMCs using TRIzol.

This sample comprised peripheral blood mononuclear cells (PBMCs), obtained when the disease was refractory, from a patient treated with antithyroid drugs. These receptors originate from a female donor with Graves disease.

The V and J genes are TRBV7-9 and TRBJ2-7; 9 bases map to TRBD1. The CDR3 contains 15 residues. Trimming at V came to 1 base and at J to 5 bases, leaving 6 bases not matched to a gene. Germline V CDR1 and CDR2: SEHNR, FQNEAQ (reference sequence). For the CDR3, the DNA is TGTGCCAGCAGCTTAGACACGGGACAGGGAAACGAGCAGTACTTC. It codes for CASSLDTGQGNEQYF.

This clonotype was found many times. This rearrangement joins TRBV20-1 to TRBJ2-5; D gene unclear. The V end was cut by 2 bases, the J end by 5 bases, with 12 bases between. The CDR3 length is 13 residues. Germline CDR1 and CDR2: DFQATT and SNEGSKA (reference sequence). As DNA, the CDR3 is TGCAGTGCTAGACGACTCGGAGCGGAGACCCAGTACTTC. Its translation: CSARRLGAETQYF.

This chain joins TRBV6-1 and TRBJ1-1; maybe TRBD1 (5 bases). V was pared by 7 bases and J by 5 bases, with 17 bases between. CDR1 and CDR2 from the germline V gene are MNHNS and SASEGT. The CDR3 is 14 residues long. For the CDR3, the DNA is TGTGCCAGCAACCCCAGGGCCATAGGGACTGAAGCTTTCTTT. This translates into CASNPRAIGTEAFF.

This clonotype was recorded at least ten times. The chain uses TRBV6-1 and TRBJ2-5, with D possibly being TRBD2 (6 bases). The CDR3 covers 14 residues. V was shortened by 5 bases and J by 5 bases, with 15 bases between the two germline ends. Germline values: CDR1 MNHNS, CDR2 SASEGT. CDR3 amino acids: CASSPGRIRETQYF. The DNA for the CDR3 is TGTGCCAGCAGTCCCGGGAGAATAAGGGAGACCCAGTACTTC.

The table lists this clonotype with many counts. V and J are TRBV28 and TRBJ1-3; D remains unclear. Trimming shortened V by 2 bases and J by 0 bases, and 11 bases separated the two germline ends. CDR1 and CDR2 from the germline V gene are MDHEN and SYDVKM. This CDR3 is built from 16 residues. CDR3: CASSLPGLSSGNTIYF. The CDR3 DNA is TGTGCCAGCAGTTTACCCGGACTGAGCTCTGGAAACACCATATATTTT.

The table lists this clonotype with a few counts. V usage is TRBV3-1 and J usage is TRBJ1-5, with D possibly being TRBD1 (5 bases). This CDR3 has 14 amino acids. V was clipped by 0 bases and J by 10 bases, with 13 bases between them. Germline lookup yields CDR1 LGHDT and CDR2 YNNKEL (reference sequence). The CDR3 sequence is CASSQDRVTHPQHF. The CDR3 DNA reads as TGTGCCAGCAGCCAAGACAGGGTTACCCATCCCCAGCATTTT.

The rearrangement joins TRBV19 to TRBJ1-1, with 9 bases matching TRBD1. The CDR3 consists of 14 residues. V dropped 6 bases and J dropped 6; count of bases not matched to a gene: 8. Per germline, CDR1 LNHDA and CDR2 SQIVND (reference sequence). The CDR3 DNA is TGTGCCAGTAGGCCAATTACAGGGGGCCCTGAAGCTTTCTTT. Its translation is CASRPITGGPEAFF.

This clonotype was picked up many times. This sequence joins TRBV6-5 and TRBJ1-2; 10 bases align to TRBD1. CDR3 size: 15 residues. Germline-derived CDR1 and CDR2 are MNHEY and SVGAGI. V trimming: 2 bases; J trimming: 4 bases; junction bases outside the gene matches: 4. The CDR3 coding sequence is TGTGCCAGCAGTTACGGGGGACAGGGGTCCTATGGCTACACCTTC. Translation gives CASSYGGQGSYGYTF.

With respect to this clonotype: This probably arose from a read error, given a far larger clone one base away. This chain joins TRBV6-1 and TRBJ1-4; possibly TRBD1 for D (5 bases). Germline loops: CDR1 MNHNS, CDR2 SASEGT. This CDR3 has 15 amino acids. CDR3: CASSEEPGTNEKLSF. The CDR3 bases are TGTGCCAGCAGTGAAGAGCCAGGGACTAATGAAAAACTGTCTTTT.

As concerns this clonotype: One end of the junction does not line up with germline, which may come from a read error. The genes are TRBV12-3 or TRBV12-4 and TRBJ1-6; 7 positions agree with TRBD1. There are 15 residues in the CDR3. The CDR3 nucleotides are TGTGCCAGCAGCCCAGGGGGAAACAGGGATTCACCCCCCCACTTT. Translating gives CASSPGGNRDSPPHF.

This clonotype was found a few times. This chain connects TRBV29-1 to TRBJ1-5, with 7 bases lining up with TRBD1. Trimming cost V 2 bases and J 0 bases; bases outside gene matches: 4. This CDR3 region has 15 residues. The germline V gene has CDR1 SQVTM and CDR2 ANQGSEA. The CDR3 bases are TGCAGCGTTGAAACCGGGACAGATAGCAATCAGCCCCAGCATTTT. Translation: CSVETGTDSNQPQHF.

There are a few counts of this clonotype. The V and J genes are TRBV12-3 or TRBV12-4 and TRBJ1-1, with 7 nucleotides matching TRBD1. This CDR3 is 17 amino acids long. The ends lost 5 bases at V and 0 bases at J; junction bases unmatched: 12. The CDR3 region is CASSPTIRTGMNTEAFF. CDR3 in DNA: TGTGCCAGCAGTCCTACCATTCGGACAGGCATGAACACTGAAGCTTTCTTT.

The V and J genes are TRBV12-3 or TRBV12-4 and TRBJ2-6; 8 bases fit TRBD1. V was clipped by 6 bases and J by 7 bases; unmatched bases: 17. The CDR3 covers 18 residues. The CDR3 spells CASRSGTGRFRPANVLTF. DNA of the CDR3: TGTGCCAGCAGGTCCGGGACAGGAAGGTTCCGGCCTGCCAACGTCCTGACTTTC.

This clonotype was seen more than once but under ten times. V gene TRBV29-1 combines with J gene TRBJ1-3; 7 bases align to TRBD1. J gave up 7 bases and V 6 bases, and 15 bases lay outside the gene matches. CDR1 SQVTM and CDR2 ANQGSEA come from the germline V gene. CDR3 length equals 15 residues. The CDR3 DNA is TGCAGCGTGACAACCCCAGGGGGGGGAGCGAACACCATATATTTT. Translation: CSVTTPGGGANTIYF.

This clonotype was seen more than once but under ten times. The rearrangement links TRBV14 to TRBJ1-2; no clear D. Germline lookup yields CDR1 SGHDN and CDR2 FVKESK. V shed 0 bases and J shed 4 bases, with 6 bases lying between them. The CDR3 loop spans 13 amino acids. This chain's CDR3 is CASSQERVYGYTF. The CDR3 DNA follows: TGTGCCAGCAGCCAAGAGAGGGTCTATGGCTACACCTTC. The whole variable domain, remainder taken from reference TRBV14 and TRBJ1-2, is EAGVTQFPSHSVIEKGQTVTLRCDPISGHDNLYWYRRVMGKEIKFLLHFVKESKQDESGMPNNRFLAERTGGTYSTLKVQPAELEDSGVYFCASSQERVYGYTFGSGTRLTVV.

This chain connects TRBV12-3 or TRBV12-4 to TRBJ2-2; possible D gene TRBD1, 6 bases. There are 14 residues in the CDR3. Trimming left V 8 bases short and J 0 bases short, with 10 bases between. CDR3 loop: CASRQAANTGELFF. The DNA of the CDR3 is TGTGCCAGCCGACAGGCTGCGAACACCGGGGAGCTGTTTTTT.

The chain links TRBV27 to TRBJ1-6; possibly TRBD1 for D (6 bases). V gave up 6 bases and J gave up 1 base, with 13 bases separating them. The CDR3 is 16 amino acids. The germline gives CDR1 MNHEY, CDR2 SMNVEV (reference sequence). The CDR3 spells CASRRTAFSYNSPLHF. CDR3 bases: TGTGCCAGCAGGCGGACAGCCTTTTCCTATAATTCACCCCTCCACTTT.

V is TRBV19 and J is TRBJ2-5; 11 bases map to TRBD1. Germline CDR1 and CDR2: LNHDA and SQIVND (reference sequence). V lost 5 bases to trimming and J lost 5 bases; unmatched junction nucleotides: 7. The CDR3 contains 15 residues. DNA of the CDR3: TGTGCCAGTAGTTTTGGACAGGGGGCGCCCGAGACCCAGTACTTC. Its translation is CASSFGQGAPETQYF.

V usage is TRBV29-1 and J usage is TRBJ1-2; 9 bases line up with TRBD1. Germline CDR1 reads SQVTM; CDR2 reads ANQGSEA. The CDR3 runs to 14 residues. Trimming took 4 bases from V and 7 from J; bases not matched to a gene: 10. The CDR3 DNA is TGCAGCGTTGCTACAGGGGGCGGGGGGTTTGGCTACACCTTC. It translates to CSVATGGGGFGYTF.

This clonotype appeared many times. CDR3 loop: CSAQGQGTYGYTF. CDR3 in DNA: TGCAGTGCGCAGGGACAGGGTACCTATGGCTACACCTTC. V usage is TRBV20-1 and J usage is TRBJ1-2; 9 positions agree with TRBD1. Germline CDR1 is DFQATT and CDR2 is SNEGSKA (reference sequence). V lost 6 bases, J lost 4 bases, and 6 bases stayed unmatched. The CDR3 loop spans 13 amino acids.

With respect to this clonotype: A much more abundant neighbour one base away suggests this may be a read error. V is TRBV6-1 and J is TRBJ1-1; a weak D match, TRBD1 (5 bases). V lost 6 bases and J 0 bases, leaving 11 bases between the germline ends. The CDR3 is made up of 14 amino acids. Germline CDR1 MNHNS, CDR2 SASEGT. The CDR3 sequence: CASRPRAMNTEAFF. In DNA, the CDR3 is TGTGCCAGCAGACCCAGGGCCATGAACACTGAAGCTTTCTTT.

In its sample, this clonotype was seen many times. The rearrangement links TRBV7-2 to TRBJ1-1; tentative D call: TRBD1 (5 bases). This CDR3 is built from 13 residues. Germline V CDR1 and CDR2: SGHTA, FQGNSA. The V gene lost 3 bases and the J gene lost 11 bases, with 16 bases spanning the gap. The CDR3 nucleotides are TGTGCCAGCAGCTTGAGCAGGGCCACGGGGGCTTTCTTT. It yields the protein CASSLSRATGAFF. Together with reference TRBV7-2 and TRBJ1-1, the CDR3 gives the full variable domain: GAGVSQSPSNKVTEKGKDVELRCDPISGHTALYWYRQSLGQGLEFLIYFQGNSAPDKSGLPSDRFSAERTGGSVSTLTIQRTQQEDSAVYLCASSLSRATGAFFGQGTRLTVV.

Worth noting for this clonotype: One junction end does not reproduce the germline sequence, and a read error may be involved. V usage is TRBV7-9 and J usage is TRBJ1-4; D unclear. This CDR3 has 17 amino acids. The germline gives CDR1 SEHNR, CDR2 FQNEAQ (reference sequence). The CDR3 region is CTSSLGSVTPENEKLFF. CDR3 DNA: TGTACCAGCAGCTTAGGGTCAGTCACACCAGAAAATGAAAAACTGTTTTTT.

The chain recombines TRBV18 with TRBJ1-5; D might be TRBD1 (5 bases). With 1 base removed from V and 3 bases from J, the gap between germline ends came to 10 bases. CDR1 KGHSH and CDR2 LQKENI come from the germline V gene. CDR3 length: 15 residues. CDR3 nucleotides: TGTGCCAGCTCACCACGGGTCAGGGACAATCAGCCCCAGCATTTT. Translating it yields CASSPRVRDNQPQHF.

The rearrangement joins TRBV20-1 to TRBJ2-1; possible D gene TRBD2, 5 bases. This CDR3 is 15 amino acids long. CDR1 is DFQATT and CDR2 is SNEGSKA in the germline V gene (reference sequence). The V end lost 6 bases, the J end lost 7 bases, and 22 bases lay between the germline ends. CDR3 sequence: CSAFNPGLVRNEQFF. The DNA for the CDR3 is TGCAGTGCATTTAATCCGGGATTGGTTAGGAATGAGCAGTTCTTC.

V and J are TRBV7-9 and TRBJ1-1, with D possibly being TRBD1 (6 bases). The CDR3 has 15 residues. The ends were cut back, 5 bases at V and 0 bases at J, with 13 bases in the middle. CDR1 SEHNR and CDR2 FQNEAQ come from the germline V gene (reference sequence). CDR3 bases: TGTGCCAGCAGCCCAGGGGAGCACATGAACACTGAAGCTTTCTTT. It is translated as CASSPGEHMNTEAFF.